Below, 23 T cell receptor beta chains from the same sample are listed, as sequenced in a study of T cell responses to AZD1222 COVID-19 vaccine. Sequenced by immunoSEQ multiplex PCR; TCRdb stores in-frame clones only, minus some. The sample contains 120,000 to 150,000 clones, just over 90% of which appear only once. This material consisted of peripheral blood, taken on day 0 of AZD1222 vaccination. The receptors originated from an adult in good health.

The genes are TRBV5-4 and TRBJ2-5; 9 nucleotides match TRBD1. V dropped 4 bases and J dropped 5; count of bases not matched to a gene: 3. CDR1 is SGHNT and CDR2 is YYREEE in the germline V gene (reference sequence). The CDR3 totals 13 residues. CDR3 protein: CASSVGQGETQYF. The CDR3 bases are TGTGCCAGCAGCGTAGGACAGGGGGAGACCCAGTACTTC.

This chain uses TRBV9 with TRBJ2-2, with a tentative D call TRBD2 (6 bases). The CDR3 extends over 14 amino acids. V lost 0 bases, J lost 5 bases, and 8 bases lay in between. Germline V gene lookup returns CDR1 SGDLS and CDR2 YYNGEE. Here the CDR3 DNA reads TGTGCCAGCAGCGTAGTTGGAGGGACCGGGGAGCTGTTTTTT. Its protein is CASSVVGGTGELFF.

The chain joins TRBV19 to TRBJ2-1, with TRBD1 identical over 7 bases. Trimming at V came to 4 bases and at J to 4 bases, leaving 4 bases not matched to a gene. Germline loops: CDR1 LNHDA, CDR2 SQIVND (reference sequence). CDR3 length: 14 residues. The DNA for the CDR3 is TGTGCCAGTAGTAAATTGGGACAGTACAATGAGCAGTTCTTC. Its translation: CASSKLGQYNEQFF.

In this sample, this clone turned up once. The V gene is TRBV19, the J gene TRBJ1-6; 7 nucleotides line up with TRBD1. Trimming took 6 bases from V and 7 from J; bases not matched to a gene: 6. The CDR3 contains 14 residues. The germline V gene encodes CDR1 LNHDA and CDR2 SQIVND (reference sequence). CDR3 coding DNA: TGTGCCAGTAGCTTCACAGGGGCGAATTCACCCCTCCACTTT. Protein: CASSFTGANSPLHF.

J is TRBJ2-7 and V is TRBV3-1 (or the pseudogene TRBV3-2), with unresolved D. Between the trimmed V and J ends, which lost 2 bases and 2 bases, there was a span of 10 bases. Germline V gene data show CDR1 as LGHDT and CDR2 as YNNKEL (reference sequence). This CDR3 contains 14 residues. The CDR3 spells CASSQFRPTYEQYF. CDR3 sequence (DNA): TGTGCCAGCAGCCAATTTAGGCCGACCTACGAGCAGTACTTC.

The chain employs TRBV27 and TRBJ1-3; D is unclear. Germline V gives CDR1 MNHEY, CDR2 SMNVEV (reference sequence). The CDR3 totals 13 residues. V dropped 3 bases and J dropped 4 bases, with 7 bases sitting between them. DNA for the CDR3: TGTGCCAGCAGTTTCTCCCCCGGAAACACCATATATTTT. This encodes CASSFSPGNTIYF.

The chain employs TRBV6-5 and TRBJ1-5; 7 bases are a match to TRBD1. Losses at the gene ends were 8 bases for V and 5 bases for J; bases not matched to a gene: 9. CDR3 length: 14 residues. The germline V gene encodes CDR1 MNHEY and CDR2 SVGAGI. CDR3 in DNA: TGTGCCAGCCACCGAGGGGGCCGGGATCAGCCCCAGCATTTT. It yields the protein CASHRGGRDQPQHF.

The chain joins TRBV2 to TRBJ2-1; D is unclear. CDR1 is SNHLY, CDR2 FYNNEI, per germline. The V end lost 7 bases, the J end lost 8 bases, and 6 bases lay between the germline ends. The CDR3 length is 10 residues. For the CDR3, the DNA is TGTGCCAGCAAGGAATATGAGCAGTTCTTC. This sequence encodes CASKEYEQFF.

V usage is TRBV12-3 or TRBV12-4 and J usage is TRBJ1-2; D unresolved. With 1 base removed from V and 8 bases from J, the gap between germline ends came to 8 bases. The CDR3 is 12 residues long. The CDR3 reads CASSLGGRGYTF. In nucleotides, the CDR3 is TGTGCCAGCAGTTTAGGGGGTAGGGGCTACACCTTC.

The V and J genes are TRBV11-3 and TRBJ1-1, with TRBD1 as a possible D gene (5 bases). CDR1 and CDR2 from the germline V gene are SGHNT and YENEEA. Deletions cut 3 bases from V and 0 bases from J, with 8 bases between. This CDR3 contains 14 residues. The CDR3 nucleotides are TGTGCCAGCAGCTTGGGACGGTTGAACACTGAAGCTTTCTTT. As protein: CASSLGRLNTEAFF.

The chain uses TRBV28 and TRBJ1-1; 8 bases align to TRBD1. Trimming removed 5 bases from V and 1 base from J; junction bases left unmatched: 6. The CDR3 is made up of 15 amino acids. The germline CDR1 and CDR2 sequences are MDHEN and SYDVKM. This CDR3 is CASSLTGGGNTEAFF. The CDR3 DNA sequence: TGTGCCAGCAGTCTAACAGGGGGGGGGAACACTGAAGCTTTCTTT. The full variable domain, in which reference TRBV28 and TRBJ1-1 provide the parts outside the CDR3, is DVKVTQSSRYLVKRTGEKVFLECVQDMDHENMFWYRQDPGLGLRLIYFSYDVKMKEKGDIPEGYSVSREKKERFSLILESASTNQTSMYLCASSLTGGGNTEAFFGQGTRLTVV.

J is TRBJ2-3 and V is TRBV7-9; D gene ambiguous. In germline, CDR1 is SEHNR, CDR2 FQNEAQ (reference sequence). CDR3 length: 12 amino acids. Deletions cut 5 bases from V and 4 bases from J, with 7 bases between. The CDR3 coding sequence is TGTGCCAGCAGCGGGTTGGCAGATACGCAGTATTTT. Encoded protein: CASSGLADTQYF.

CDR3 nucleotides: TGTGCCAGCACAGGCATTCTCTCTGGAAACACCATATATTTT. This codes for CASTGILSGNTIYF. The chain employs TRBV6-5 and TRBJ1-3; D call uncertain. CDR3 length equals 14 residues. Germline V CDR1 and CDR2: MNHEY, SVGAGI. Trimming removed 7 bases from V and 0 bases from J, with 10 bases in between.

The chain joins TRBV6-5 to TRBJ2-3; D might be TRBD1 (5 bases). Germline CDR1 MNHEY, CDR2 SVGAGI. CDR3 length: 13 amino acids. The V and J ends lost 6 bases and 4 bases respectively, with 11 bases between them. The CDR3 loop reads CASRGAVADTQYF. The DNA of the CDR3 is TGTGCCAGCAGAGGGGCAGTGGCAGATACGCAGTATTTT.

The V and J genes are TRBV4-2 and TRBJ2-2; D is ambiguous. Per the germline V gene, CDR1 is LGHNA and CDR2 is YNFKEQ. With 1 base removed from V and 2 bases from J, the gap between germline ends came to 14 bases. The CDR3 has 17 amino acids. CDR3 DNA sequence: TGTGCCAGCAGCCAAGTTATTCTTGAACTAAACACCGGGGAGCTGTTTTTT. As protein: CASSQVILELNTGELFF.

This sequence joins TRBV6-2 or TRBV6-3 and TRBJ2-5, with a tentative D call TRBD1 (5 bases). The CDR3 totals 13 residues. Trimming removed 7 bases from V and 3 bases from J, with 12 bases in between. Germline CDR1 and CDR2: MNHEY and SVGEGT. The CDR3 reads CASTPSREETQYF. CDR3 DNA: TGTGCCAGCACCCCCTCCAGGGAAGAGACCCAGTACTTC.

V is TRBV7-2 and J is TRBJ1-2; 7 bases fit TRBD1. Germline trimming cut 5 bases from V and 7 bases from J; bases unmatched to any gene: 10. This CDR3 has 14 residues. Germline CDR1 and CDR2: SGHTA and FQGNSA. CDR3 sequence: CASSPSTGSGGYTF. The CDR3 DNA reads TGTGCCAGCAGCCCCTCGACAGGGAGTGGTGGCTACACCTTC.

A single count supports this clone. The chain joins TRBV4-3 to TRBJ1-1, with D unresolved. The CDR3 sequence is 15 residues long. V lost 3 bases to trimming and J lost 2 bases, with 13 bases between them. Germline V lookup: CDR1 LGHNA, CDR2 YSLEER. DNA of the CDR3: TGCGCCAGCAGCCAGATCGACGGCCCTAACACTGAAGCTTTCTTT. It codes for CASSQIDGPNTEAFF.

The chain has TRBV5-1 and TRBJ2-2; D may be TRBD2 (5 bases). Trimming took 6 bases from V and 3 from J, leaving 15 bases between them. This CDR3 spans 15 amino acids. Germline CDR1 reads SGHRS; CDR2 reads YFSETQ. In nucleotides, the CDR3 is TGCGCCAGCATTCGAGAGGCCGGGGACACCGGGGAGCTGTTTTTT. Its translation: CASIREAGDTGELFF.

The chain uses TRBV11-2 and TRBJ2-7; either TRBD1 or TRBD2 may supply D (6 bases each). V was trimmed by 1 base and J by 2 bases, leaving 12 bases between them. Looked up from germline, CDR1 is SGHAT and CDR2 is FQNNGV. This CDR3 is 15 amino acids long. DNA for the CDR3: TGTGCCAGCAGCTTAGGGACAGCGGGCGCCTACGAGCAGTACTTC. Translation gives CASSLGTAGAYEQYF.

The genes are TRBV6-5 and TRBJ1-5; unclear D gene. The CDR3 has 13 amino acids. V was pared by 6 bases and J by 5 bases, with 11 bases between. Per the germline V gene, CDR1 is MNHEY and CDR2 is SVGAGI. The CDR3 DNA reads TGTGCCAGCAGACCAAACCGGGATCAGCCCCAGCATTTT. It encodes CASRPNRDQPQHF.

The V call is TRBV5-4, the J call TRBJ2-7; no clear D. The CDR3 length is 14 residues. Germline values: CDR1 SGHNT, CDR2 YYREEE (reference sequence). V was cut by 4 bases and J by 4 bases, with 15 bases left in between. The CDR3 DNA reads as TGTGCCAGCAGCCGGCGGCCGGACGATTACGAGCAGTACTTC. Translated: CASSRRPDDYEQYF.

This clone showed up just a few times. The V call is TRBV6-5, the J call TRBJ2-7; D possibly corresponds to TRBD2 (5 bases). Per the germline V gene, CDR1 is MNHEY and CDR2 is SVGAGI. The CDR3 is 13 amino acids. V was pared by 5 bases and J by 6 bases, with 14 bases between. The CDR3 DNA is TGTGCCAGCAGTCCTAGCCCGAGAGGCGAGCAGTACTTC. Residues: CASSPSPRGEQYF.